The clone carrying this T cell receptor (beta chain) has a count of ten or more. Its antigen is not identified. CDR3 length equals 14 residues. Trimming removed 7 bases from V and 6 bases from J; junction bases left unmatched: 12. Germline CDR1 is SQVTM and CDR2 is ANQGSEA. A modified ARM-PCR protocol with three rounds of nested PCR amplified TCRbeta. A single record per CDR3 protein comes from TCRdb applying MiXCR to the multiplex PCR reads. This table has approximately 120,000 distinct CDR3 sequences, about 66% appearing once. The data derive from a study of tumor and adjacent non-tumor tissue in lung cancer. Study details: Patients comprised 12 adenocarcinoma, a couple of squamous cell carcinoma and 1 small cell lung cancer. Some 3.9 million productive TCRbeta reads were obtained per sample on average. Findings of the study overall: Tumor tissue had significantly higher TCR diversity than normal lung.

No cell sorting was done before RNA was extracted from the tissue. Chemotherapy-naive patients with new lung cancer underwent thoracic surgery in China, August–November 2014. Sample: lung tumor tissue. The clonotype comes from a man younger than 45 with non-small cell lung cancer. The chain recombines TRBV29-1 with TRBJ2-3; TRBD2 agrees at 8 bases. CDR3 sequence: CSAAKLAVGDTQYF. CDR3 nucleotides: TGCAGCGCCGCAAAACTAGCGGTAGGTGATACGCAGTATTTT.